The 7 T cell receptor beta chains below all came from one sample that was sequenced in a study of cytomegalovirus exposure and HLA in healthy donors. PCR used 60 Vbeta primers and 13 Jbeta primers. Assay: immunoSEQ multiplex PCR; the TCRdb copy retains only in-frame clones and omits some. The table lists about 130,000 clones, around two thirds of them singletons, with approximately 4.3% in the top ten. The specimen sequenced was PBMCs. Receptors were obtained from a man aged 55 to 70 in good health and CMV-seropositive.

This clone was detected once. The chain employs TRBV30 and TRBJ1-4; 10 nucleotides line up with TRBD1. Germline V gene data show CDR1 as GTSNPN and CDR2 as SVGIG (reference sequence). V lost 2 bases, J lost 8 bases, and 5 bases stayed unmatched. The CDR3 spans 14 residues. Here the CDR3 reads CAWSPGTGVEKLFF. In DNA form, the CDR3 reads TGTGCCTGGAGTCCCGGGACAGGGGTCGAAAAACTGTTTTTT. Filled out from reference TRBV30 and TRBJ1-4, the complete variable domain reads SQTIHQWPATLVQPVGSPLSLECTVEGTSNPNLYWYRQAAGRGLQLLFYSVGIGQISSEVPQNLSASRPQDRQFILSSKKLLLSDSGFYLCAWSPGTGVEKLFFGSGTQLSVL.

The genes are TRBV7-2 and TRBJ2-1; TRBD2 is a possible D gene (5 bases). This CDR3 has 13 residues. Deletions cut 4 bases from V and 11 bases from J, with 15 bases between. The germline V gene has CDR1 SGHTA and CDR2 FQGNSA. In DNA form, the CDR3 reads TGTGCCAGCAGCTCCCTTGGTCGGGGAAAGCAGTTCTTC. Translating it yields CASSSLGRGKQFF.

The CDR3 bases are TGTGCCTGGATGAGGCGGGACGGGGCCAACGTCCTGACTTTC. It specifies CAWMRRDGANVLTF. The J gene is TRBJ2-6, the V gene TRBV30, with D tentatively TRBD2 (6 bases). Germline CDR1 and CDR2: GTSNPN and SVGIG (reference sequence). The length of the CDR3 is 14 residues. V lost 4 bases and J 4 bases, leaving 11 bases between the germline ends. Based on the CDR3 plus reference TRBV30 and TRBJ2-6, the full variable domain is SQTIHQWPATLVQPVGSPLSLECTVEGTSNPNLYWYRQAAGRGLQLLFYSVGIGQISSEVPQNLSASRPQDRQFILSSKKLLLSDSGFYLCAWMRRDGANVLTFGAGSRLTVL.

The chain employs TRBV4-1 and TRBJ1-5, with a tentative D call TRBD1 (5 bases). Trimming removed 4 bases from V and 3 bases from J, with 13 bases in between. Germline V lookup: CDR1 MGHRA, CDR2 YSYEKL. The CDR3 is 15 residues long. CDR3 amino acids: CASSRGLGNNQPQHF. CDR3 nucleotide sequence: TGCGCCAGCAGCCGGGGACTCGGAAACAATCAGCCCCAGCATTTT.

The gene calls are TRBV30 and TRBJ1-6, with D possibly matching TRBD1 (6 bases). The germline V gene has CDR1 GTSNPN and CDR2 SVGIG (reference sequence). Trimming took off 0 bases at V and 9 bases at J, with 12 bases between the two ends. This CDR3 has 14 amino acids. The CDR3 bases are TGTGCCTGGAGTGTAATGGCAGGGGTTTCACCCCTCCACTTT. Translating it yields CAWSVMAGVSPLHF.

This chain joins TRBV5-6 and TRBJ1-3; D is uncertain. The CDR3 sequence is 14 residues long. The V gene's germline CDR1 is SGHDT and CDR2 YYEEEE. V lost 4 bases, J lost 2 bases, and 10 bases lay in between. CDR3 sequence reads: CASSDYIAGNTIYF. The CDR3 DNA sequence: TGTGCCAGCAGCGACTACATAGCTGGAAACACCATATATTTT. Based on the CDR3 plus reference TRBV5-6 and TRBJ1-3, the full variable domain is DAGVTQSPTHLIKTRGQQVTLRCSPKSGHDTVSWYQQALGQGPQFIFQYYEEEERQRGNFPDRFSGHQFPNYSSELNVNALLLGDSALYLCASSDYIAGNTIYFGEGSWLTVV.

The V call is TRBV14, the J call TRBJ2-1; 7 bases align to TRBD2. The V segment lost 1 base and the J segment 0 bases; nucleotides outside the gene matches: 3. The germline CDR1 and CDR2 sequences are SGHDN and FVKESK. The CDR3 runs to 16 residues. The CDR3 sequence: CASSQGGLSSYNEQFF. The CDR3 DNA reads TGTGCCAGCAGCCAAGGGGGACTAAGCTCCTACAATGAGCAGTTCTTC.